Listed here are 8 T cell receptor beta chains from one sample, sequenced in a study of blood T cell repertoires in COVID-19. The table came from immunoSEQ multiplex PCR; TCRdb's copy has only in-frame clones and leaves some out. The sample lists over 120,000 clones, approximately 91% occurring once. Sequencing input: peripheral blood. These receptors all stem from an older man with acute or convalescent COVID-19.

The chain links TRBV15 to TRBJ1-6; D possibly corresponds to TRBD1 (5 bases). V was pared by 2 bases and J by 5 bases, with 10 bases between. The CDR3 covers 15 residues. Germline V CDR1 and CDR2: LNHNV, YYDKDF (reference sequence). CDR3 sequence: CATSRKATDNSPLHF. The CDR3, as DNA: TGTGCCACCAGCAGAAAAGCGACAGATAATTCACCCCTCCACTTT.

This clone was counted a single time. The chain joins TRBV3-1 (or the pseudogene TRBV3-2) to TRBJ2-2, with 10 bases that match TRBD2. V gave up 0 bases and J gave up 0 bases; unmatched junction bases: 10. This CDR3 region has 20 residues. Germline CDR1 LGHDT, CDR2 YNNKEL (reference sequence). Here the CDR3 DNA reads TGTGCCAGCAGCCAAGATTTGGCTAGCGGGAGAAAAACGAACACCGGGGAGCTGTTTTTT. It translates to CASSQDLASGRKTNTGELFF.

This rearrangement joins TRBV7-3 to TRBJ2-2; D possibly corresponds to TRBD1 (6 bases). The germline V and J ends were trimmed by 5 bases and 8 bases, with 21 bases remaining between them. Germline CDR1 reads SGHTA; CDR2 reads FQGTGA. CDR3 length: 16 amino acids. CDR3 loop: CASSPRPRGVGGELFF. Written as DNA, the CDR3 is TGTGCCAGCAGCCCTAGGCCCAGGGGCGTGGGTGGGGAGCTGTTTTTT.

This chain connects TRBV4-2 to TRBJ2-3; 11 bases align to TRBD2. The junction had 6 bases not matched to a gene; V was cut back by 5 bases and J by 2 bases. The germline gives CDR1 LGHNA, CDR2 YNFKEQ. The CDR3 consists of 16 residues. This chain's CDR3 is CASSSMTSGDTDTQYF. The CDR3 coding sequence is TGTGCCAGCAGCTCAATGACTAGCGGGGACACAGATACGCAGTATTTT.

This sequence joins TRBV19 and TRBJ2-4; TRBD2 might be the D (6 bases). The germline V gene has CDR1 LNHDA and CDR2 SQIVND (reference sequence). There are 11 residues in the CDR3. V lost 4 bases and J 12 bases, leaving 10 bases between the germline ends. The CDR3 DNA reads as TGTGCCAGTAGTAATAGGGGAGGTCAGTACTTC. Protein: CASSNRGGQYF.

The chain carries TRBV3-1 (or the pseudogene TRBV3-2) and TRBJ1-1; perhaps TRBD1 as D (5 bases). The CDR3 runs 15 residues. The germline CDR1 and CDR2 sequences are LGHDT and YNNKEL (reference sequence). V was trimmed by 4 bases and J by 5 bases, leaving 17 bases between them. The CDR3 DNA reads TGTGCCAGCAGCCTGCGGGGCGGGAGGAGGACTGAAGCTTTCTTT. Amino acid sequence: CASSLRGGRRTEAFF.

V and J are TRBV29-1 and TRBJ2-3; D remains ambiguous. Between the trimmed V and J ends, which lost 7 bases and 4 bases, there was a span of 15 bases. The CDR3 contains 13 residues. The V gene's germline CDR1 is SQVTM and CDR2 ANQGSEA. The CDR3 spells CSAHFGGADTQYF. The CDR3 bases are TGCAGCGCACATTTTGGCGGAGCAGATACGCAGTATTTT.

The J gene is TRBJ1-2, the V gene TRBV5-1; possibly TRBD1 for D (6 bases). V lost 0 bases and J lost 6, with 12 bases in between. The CDR3 is 14 residues long. CDR1 is SGHRS, CDR2 YFSETQ, per germline. The CDR3 here is CASSLDSRGHGYTF. As DNA, the CDR3 is TGCGCCAGCAGCTTGGATAGCAGGGGACATGGCTACACCTTC.